This T cell receptor (beta chain) was captured in a study of spatial heterogeneity in lung cancer. Regarding the study as a whole: One measure, the expanded intratumoral alpha and beta TCR count, tracked tumor mutation counts.

One entry per CDR3 protein results from TCRdb running MiXCR on the 5' RACE reads. Among around 10,000 distinct CDR3 sequences listed, roughly 13% were seen once. Comments on this clonotype: Its antigen is undetermined.

Germline CDR1 is MNHEY and CDR2 is SVGAGI. The V gene end was trimmed by 8 bases and the J gene end by 3 bases; junction bases not matched to a gene: 9. The length of the CDR3 is 14 residues. Time point indicated: sample taken at primary tumor resection. The sequenced material consisted of unsorted whole RNA from tumor, nontumor lung or frozen PBMC. The chain couples TRBV6-5 to TRBJ2-7; 8 bases are a match to TRBD1. This sample comprised lung tumor tissue, obtained at surgery. This receptor was identified in a male donor with early-stage non-small cell lung cancer. The CDR3 loop reads CASSPGQANYEQYF. The CDR3 nucleotides are TGTGCCAGCTCTCCGGGACAGGCTAACTACGAGCAGTACTTC.